The 28 T cell receptor beta chains below were found in one sample sequenced in a study of shared T cell receptors in the human thymus. Sequenced by immunoSEQ multiplex PCR; TCRdb stores in-frame clones only, minus some. The sample consists of hundreds of thousands of clones, approximately 87% of them appearing once. These same data were also listed under a study on human thymus T cells.

The sample comprised thymocytes. The receptor set was obtained from a boy in the first two years of life with a congenital heart defect.

The chain couples TRBV9 to TRBJ2-7; 10 positions agree with TRBD2. V shed 0 bases, J shed 5 bases, and the junction held 8 bases outside the gene matches. Germline lookup yields CDR1 SGDLS and CDR2 YYNGEE. This CDR3 contains 16 residues. Written as DNA, the CDR3 is TGTGCCAGCAGCGTAGGGCTAGCGGGAGTTGGTCACGAGCAGTACTTC. This encodes CASSVGLAGVGHEQYF.

The chain links TRBV14 to TRBJ2-5; TRBD1 aligns across 10 bases. The CDR3 is 19 residues long. The germline CDR1 and CDR2 sequences are SGHDN and FVKESK. Losses at the gene ends were 5 bases for V and 5 bases for J; bases not matched to a gene: 20. The CDR3 nucleotides are TGTGCCAGCAGCACAATGGGACAGGGGAAATCACCAGGCCGGGAGACCCAGTACTTC. Encoded protein: CASSTMGQGKSPGRETQYF.

This rearrangement joins TRBV11-3 to TRBJ2-2, with no clear D. The CDR3 length is 14 residues. Trimming removed 6 bases from V and 3 bases from J, with 11 bases in between. Per germline, CDR1 SGHNT and CDR2 YENEEA. This chain's CDR3 is CASSLDRDTGELFF. As DNA, the CDR3 is TGTGCCAGCAGTCTCGATAGAGACACCGGGGAGCTGTTTTTT. Full variable domain (outside the CDR3, taken from reference TRBV11-3 and TRBJ2-2): EAGVVQSPRYKIIEKKQPVAFWCNPISGHNTLYWYLQNLGQGPELLIRYENEEAVDDSQLPKDRFSAERLKGVDSTLKIQPAELGDSAVYLCASSLDRDTGELFFGEGSRLTVL.

V and J are TRBV4-3 and TRBJ2-1, with 8 bases aligning to TRBD1. Trimming took 4 bases from V and 3 from J; bases not matched to a gene: 5. This CDR3 is 15 amino acids long. Germline CDR1 LGHNA, CDR2 YSLEER. CDR3 residues: CASSRTGTGYNEQFF. The CDR3 nucleotides read TGCGCCAGCAGCCGAACCGGGACAGGCTACAATGAGCAGTTCTTC.

The chain uses TRBV6-4 and TRBJ2-5, with a possible D match to TRBD2 (6 bases). Germline V lookup: CDR1 MRHNA, CDR2 SNTAGT. The CDR3 sequence is 17 residues long. V lost 7 bases and J 4 bases, leaving 25 bases between the germline ends. For the CDR3, the DNA is TGTGCCAGCACCCCCGTGGGACGGGAGCCAAAGGGAGAGACCCAGTACTTC. Translating gives CASTPVGREPKGETQYF.

This clone was recorded once. In nucleotides, the CDR3 is TGTGCCAGCTTAGACGGGAGCTCCTACGAGCAGTACTTC. It yields the protein CASLDGSSYEQYF. V and J are TRBV2 and TRBJ2-7, with D possibly being TRBD2 (6 bases). V was cut by 8 bases and J by 0 bases, with 11 bases left in between. Germline V gene sequence: CDR1 SNHLY, CDR2 FYNNEI. The CDR3 contains 13 residues.

The V gene is TRBV5-5, the J gene TRBJ2-7; 13 bases match TRBD2. Looked up from germline, CDR1 is SGHKS and CDR2 is YYEKEE (reference sequence). CDR3 length equals 11 residues. CDR3 amino acids: CASSGTSGRAV. The CDR3 DNA reads TGTGCCAGCAGCGGCACTAGCGGGAGGGCCGTC.

The chain has TRBV28 and TRBJ1-5; tentatively, D is TRBD1 (6 bases). The CDR3 covers 13 residues. Trimming shortened V by 5 bases and J by 5 bases, and 10 bases separated the two germline ends. From germline, CDR1 is MDHEN and CDR2 SYDVKM. CDR3 coding DNA: TGTGCCAGCAGTCACAGGGACGATCAGCCCCAGCATTTT. Residues: CASSHRDDQPQHF.

The V call is TRBV5-1, the J call TRBJ2-5; 7 nucleotides align to TRBD2. The CDR3 is made up of 15 amino acids. The V gene end was trimmed by 0 bases and the J gene end by 1 base; junction bases not matched to a gene: 3. Germline CDR1 SGHRS, CDR2 YFSETQ. The CDR3: CASSLAPSGQETQYF. CDR3 nucleotide sequence: TGCGCCAGCAGCTTGGCCCCTAGCGGCCAAGAGACCCAGTACTTC. The whole variable domain, filled in from reference TRBV5-1 and TRBJ2-5, reads KAGVTQTPRYLIKTRGQQVTLSCSPISGHRSVSWYQQTPGQGLQFLFEYFSETQRNKGNFPGRFSGRQFSNSRSEMNVSTLELGDSALYLCASSLAPSGQETQYFGPGTRLLVL.

The chain has TRBV6-1 and TRBJ2-7; 10 nucleotides align to TRBD2. The CDR3 has 16 amino acids. The V gene's germline CDR1 is MNHNS and CDR2 SASEGT. V lost 4 bases to trimming and J lost 0 bases; unmatched junction nucleotides: 6. The CDR3 reads CASSGLSGRPSYEQYF. As DNA, the CDR3 is TGTGCCAGCAGTGGCCTTAGCGGGAGGCCCTCCTACGAGCAGTACTTC.

This chain joins TRBV6-6 and TRBJ2-3, with D perhaps TRBD2 (6 bases). CDR1 and CDR2 from the germline V gene are MNHNY and SVGAGI (reference sequence). V was shortened by 1 base and J by 1 base, with 12 bases between the two germline ends. The length of the CDR3 is 16 residues. CDR3 region: CASSYWVDYRTDTQYF. CDR3 sequence (DNA): TGTGCCAGCAGTTACTGGGTGGACTATCGCACAGATACGCAGTATTTT.

This clone was picked up one time. This sequence joins TRBV4-1 and TRBJ2-4; TRBD2 agrees at 11 bases. Germline V lookup: CDR1 MGHRA, CDR2 YSYEKL. This CDR3 has 17 residues. The junction had 6 bases not matched to a gene; V was cut back by 4 bases and J by 1 base. For the CDR3, the DNA is TGCGCCAGCAGCCGGTCACTAGCGGGAGAGGCCAAAAACATTCAGTACTTC. Translation: CASSRSLAGEAKNIQYF.

The chain uses TRBV5-4 and TRBJ1-1; no firm D call. The germline V gene encodes CDR1 SGHNT and CDR2 YYREEE (reference sequence). Deletions cut 0 bases from V and 0 bases from J, with 24 bases between. This CDR3 is built from 20 residues. Here the CDR3 DNA reads TGTGCCAGCAGCTTGGGGGGAAGAGGGAAGGGAGAAAAGATGAACACTGAAGCTTTCTTT. It specifies CASSLGGRGKGEKMNTEAFF.

CDR3 in amino acids: CASRLVGLSGRQTDTQYF. The CDR3 nucleotides read TGTGCAAGTCGCCTCGTAGGGCTCAGCGGGAGGCAAACAGATACGCAGTATTTT. J is TRBJ2-3 and V is TRBV12-2; TRBD2, as called in the table, went unchecked against the DNA. TRBV12-2 is termed a pseudogene. CDR3 size: 18 residues.

J is TRBJ2-1 and V is TRBV4-1; 8 bases are shared with TRBD2. The V gene's germline CDR1 is MGHRA and CDR2 YSYEKL. V trimming: 1 base; J trimming: 2 bases; junction bases outside the gene matches: 7. The CDR3 runs 17 residues. DNA of the CDR3: TGCGCCAGCAGCCAAGGGCGAGCGGGAGCTCCCTACAATGAGCAGTTCTTC. Translating gives CASSQGRAGAPYNEQFF.

The rearrangement uses TRBV7-2 and TRBJ2-7; TRBD2 matches 10 bases. Germline loops: CDR1 SGHTA, CDR2 FQGNSA. V trimming: 7 bases; J trimming: 3 bases; junction bases outside the gene matches: 15. This CDR3 has 17 residues. CDR3 DNA: TGTGCCAGCACTAACGAGCCTAGCGGGAGTAATCTCTACGAGCAGTACTTC. Translating gives CASTNEPSGSNLYEQYF.

This sequence joins TRBV14 and TRBJ2-5; 10 bases match TRBD1. The CDR3 is made up of 17 amino acids. J was trimmed by 4 bases and V by 0 bases; bases with no gene match: 8. Looked up from germline, CDR1 is SGHDN and CDR2 is FVKESK. The CDR3 DNA reads TGTGCCAGCAGCCAAGAGGGTAGGACAGGGGGAAGAGAGACCCAGTACTTC. The encoded protein is CASSQEGRTGGRETQYF.

The DNA of the CDR3 is TGCGCCAGCAGCCAACCCTCCGGCGGGCGGAGCGACTACGAGCAGTACTTC. Translating gives CASSQPSGGRSDYEQYF. V gene TRBV4-1 combines with J gene TRBJ2-7; possible D gene TRBD2, 5 bases. This CDR3 is built from 17 residues. From germline, CDR1 is MGHRA and CDR2 YSYEKL. The V and J ends lost 2 bases and 3 bases respectively, with 20 bases between them.

The chain joins TRBV4-2 to TRBJ1-3; tentative D call: TRBD1 (6 bases). The germline V gene encodes CDR1 LGHNA and CDR2 YNFKEQ. The ends were cut back, 0 bases at V and 2 bases at J, with 11 bases in the middle. This CDR3 is 16 amino acids long. CDR3 residues: CASSQDRGGTGNTIYF. DNA of the CDR3: TGTGCCAGCAGCCAAGATAGGGGGGGGACTGGAAACACCATATATTTT.

Only a few counts were recorded for this clone. V is TRBV5-4 and J is TRBJ2-3; a weak D match, TRBD2 (5 bases). The germline V and J ends were trimmed by 0 bases and 5 bases, with 13 bases remaining between them. The CDR3 has 15 amino acids. Germline CDR1 SGHNT, CDR2 YYREEE (reference sequence). CDR3 amino acids: CASSLAKRGIDTQYF. DNA for the CDR3: TGTGCCAGCAGCTTGGCCAAGAGAGGGATAGATACGCAGTATTTT.

V is TRBV2 and J is TRBJ2-7, with 11 bases aligning to TRBD2. This CDR3 spans 17 amino acids. CDR1 SNHLY and CDR2 FYNNEI come from the germline V gene. The junction had 14 bases not matched to a gene; V was cut back by 6 bases and J by 4 bases. CDR3 DNA: TGTGCCAGCAGGGACAGACCTAGCGGGAGGTTCTTATACGAGCAGTACTTC. Residues: CASRDRPSGRFLYEQYF.

The V and J genes are TRBV30 and TRBJ2-2; maybe TRBD1 (6 bases). Trimming cost V 0 bases and J 2 bases, with 16 bases left between them. Germline-derived CDR1 and CDR2 are GTSNPN and SVGIG (reference sequence). The CDR3 extends over 17 amino acids. CDR3 amino acids: CAWSVVGGQPNTGELFF. The CDR3 region has the DNA TGTGCCTGGAGTGTAGTGGGCGGACAGCCAAACACCGGGGAGCTGTTTTTT.

This clone was counted a few times. The chain couples TRBV28 to TRBJ1-5; 8 nucleotides line up with TRBD1. V shed 4 bases, J shed 6 bases, and the junction held 14 bases outside the gene matches. The CDR3 loop spans 17 amino acids. CDR1 is MDHEN, CDR2 SYDVKM, per germline. This CDR3 is CASSSSVQGGGGQPQHF. In DNA form, the CDR3 reads TGTGCCAGCAGTTCGTCCGTACAGGGGGGCGGAGGTCAGCCCCAGCATTTT.

This clone was recorded a few times. The chain combines TRBV5-1 with TRBJ2-2; 14 bases are a match to TRBD2. V was pared by 10 bases and J by 1 base, with 12 bases of the junction left unmatched. CDR3 size: 18 residues. Germline V gene data show CDR1 as SGHRS and CDR2 as YFSETQ. The CDR3 here is CASRARLAGGKNTGELFF. The CDR3 coding sequence is TGCGCCTCCCGGGCAAGACTAGCGGGAGGGAAGAACACCGGGGAGCTGTTTTTT.

The chain links TRBV5-1 to TRBJ2-3; TRBD1 agrees at 8 bases. Trimming took 4 bases from V and 1 from J; bases not matched to a gene: 5. The CDR3 is 15 amino acids. Germline CDR1 reads SGHRS; CDR2 reads YFSETQ. The CDR3 sequence: CASSPGQGGTDTQYF. The CDR3 region has the DNA TGCGCCAGCAGCCCCGGACAGGGCGGCACAGATACGCAGTATTTT. The variable domain in full, completed from reference TRBV5-1 and TRBJ2-3, reads KAGVTQTPRYLIKTRGQQVTLSCSPISGHRSVSWYQQTPGQGLQFLFEYFSETQRNKGNFPGRFSGRQFSNSRSEMNVSTLELGDSALYLCASSPGQGGTDTQYFGPGTRLTVL.

This clone has only a few counts. The J gene is TRBJ1-4, the V gene TRBV4-3; TRBD1 might be the D (5 bases). The CDR3 is 13 residues long. Germline values: CDR1 LGHNA, CDR2 YSLEER. Trimming took 4 bases from V and 8 from J, leaving 11 bases between them. In DNA form, the CDR3 reads TGCGCCAGCAGCCGGGACTGGGGGGAAAAACTGTTTTTT. This translates into CASSRDWGEKLFF.

The chain carries TRBV28 and TRBJ2-7; 12 bases map to TRBD2. The CDR3 length is 15 residues. The germline CDR1 and CDR2 sequences are MDHEN and SYDVKM. V lost 2 bases, J lost 2 bases, and 1 base stayed unmatched. The CDR3 DNA is TGTGCCAGCAGTTTACTAGCGGGAGGGACCTACGAGCAGTACTTC. As protein: CASSLLAGGTYEQYF. The full variable domain, with the rest looked up from reference TRBV28 and TRBJ2-7, is DVKVTQSSRYLVKRTGEKVFLECVQDMDHENMFWYRQDPGLGLRLIYFSYDVKMKEKGDIPEGYSVSREKKERFSLILESASTNQTSMYLCASSLLAGGTYEQYFGPGTRLTVT.

This clone has only a few counts. The chain uses TRBV7-6 and TRBJ2-1; TRBD2 agrees at 7 bases. Germline lookup yields CDR1 SGHVS and CDR2 FNYEAQ. The CDR3 totals 17 residues. With V trimmed by 5 bases and J by 9 bases, 19 bases remained unmatched. The CDR3 sequence is CASSPTVSRREEGEQFF. The CDR3 nucleotides read TGTGCCAGCAGCCCGACTGTCTCTAGACGGGAGGAAGGTGAGCAGTTCTTC.